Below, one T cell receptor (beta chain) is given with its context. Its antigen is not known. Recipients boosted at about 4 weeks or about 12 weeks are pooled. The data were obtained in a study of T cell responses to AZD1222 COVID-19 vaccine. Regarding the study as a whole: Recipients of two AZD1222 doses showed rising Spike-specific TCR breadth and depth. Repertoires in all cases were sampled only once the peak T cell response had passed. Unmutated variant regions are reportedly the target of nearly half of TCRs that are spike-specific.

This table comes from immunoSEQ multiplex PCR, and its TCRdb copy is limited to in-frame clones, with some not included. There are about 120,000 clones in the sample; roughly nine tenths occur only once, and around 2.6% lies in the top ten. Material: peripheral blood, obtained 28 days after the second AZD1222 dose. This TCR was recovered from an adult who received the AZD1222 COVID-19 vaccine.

Here the CDR3 reads CASSPLPAQRLYGYTF. In DNA, the CDR3 is TGTGCCAGCAGCCCTCTACCGGCACAGAGATTGTATGGCTACACCTTC. The chain carries TRBV6-2 or TRBV6-3 and TRBJ1-2; D unresolved. Germline V gene lookup returns CDR1 MNHEY and CDR2 SVGEGT. CDR3 length equals 16 residues. The V end was cut by 6 bases, the J end by 5 bases, with 22 bases between.